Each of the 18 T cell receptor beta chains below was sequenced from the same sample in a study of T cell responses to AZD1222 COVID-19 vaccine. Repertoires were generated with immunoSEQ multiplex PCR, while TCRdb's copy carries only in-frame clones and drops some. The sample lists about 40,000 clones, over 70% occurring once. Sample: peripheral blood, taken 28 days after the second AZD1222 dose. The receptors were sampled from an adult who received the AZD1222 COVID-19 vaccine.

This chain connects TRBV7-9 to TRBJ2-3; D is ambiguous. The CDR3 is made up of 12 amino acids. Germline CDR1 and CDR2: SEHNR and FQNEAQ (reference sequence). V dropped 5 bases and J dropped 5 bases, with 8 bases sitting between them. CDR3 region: CASSPGEDTQYF. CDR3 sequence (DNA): TGTGCCAGCAGCCCCGGCGAAGATACGCAGTATTTT.

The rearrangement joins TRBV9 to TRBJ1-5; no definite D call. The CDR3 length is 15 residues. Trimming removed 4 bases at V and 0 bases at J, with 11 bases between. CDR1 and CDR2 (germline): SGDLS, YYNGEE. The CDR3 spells CASSLDGYSNQPQHF. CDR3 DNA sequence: TGTGCCAGCAGCCTGGACGGATATAGCAATCAGCCCCAGCATTTT.

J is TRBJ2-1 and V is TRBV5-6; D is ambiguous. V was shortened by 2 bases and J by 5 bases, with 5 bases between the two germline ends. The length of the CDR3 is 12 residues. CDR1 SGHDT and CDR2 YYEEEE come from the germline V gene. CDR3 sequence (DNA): TGTGCCAGCAGCTTCCTCAACAATGAGCAGTTCTTC. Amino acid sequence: CASSFLNNEQFF.

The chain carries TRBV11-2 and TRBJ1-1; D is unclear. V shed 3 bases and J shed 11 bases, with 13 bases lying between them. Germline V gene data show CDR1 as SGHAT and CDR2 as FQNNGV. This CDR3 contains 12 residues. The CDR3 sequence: CASSFSGAKAFF. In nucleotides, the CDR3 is TGTGCCAGCAGCTTCTCGGGAGCGAAGGCTTTCTTT. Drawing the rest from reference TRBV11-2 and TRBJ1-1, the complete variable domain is EAGVAQSPRYKIIEKRQSVAFWCNPISGHATLYWYQQILGQGPKLLIQFQNNGVVDDSQLPKDRFSAERLKGVDSTLKIQPAKLEDSAVYLCASSFSGAKAFFGQGTRLTVV.

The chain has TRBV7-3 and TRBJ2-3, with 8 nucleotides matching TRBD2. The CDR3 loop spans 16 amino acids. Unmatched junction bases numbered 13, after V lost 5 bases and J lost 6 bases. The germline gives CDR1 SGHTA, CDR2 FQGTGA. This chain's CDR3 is CASSPSGTSFTDTQYF. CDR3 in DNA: TGTGCCAGCAGCCCCTCCGGGACTAGTTTTACGGATACGCAGTATTTT.

Here the CDR3 DNA reads TGTGCCAGCAGCCACTCTCCGGAGACTGAAGCTTTCTTT. Translation gives CASSHSPETEAFF. The chain combines TRBV11-2 with TRBJ1-1; D remains unclear. Germline values: CDR1 SGHAT, CDR2 FQNNGV. The V end was cut by 5 bases, the J end by 5 bases, with 12 bases between. The CDR3 sequence is 13 residues long.

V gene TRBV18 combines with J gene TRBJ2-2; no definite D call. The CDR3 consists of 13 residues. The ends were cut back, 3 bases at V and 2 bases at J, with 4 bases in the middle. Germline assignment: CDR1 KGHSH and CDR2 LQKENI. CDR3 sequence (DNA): TGTGCCAGCTCACCCAAAAACACCGGGGAGCTGTTTTTT. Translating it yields CASSPKNTGELFF.

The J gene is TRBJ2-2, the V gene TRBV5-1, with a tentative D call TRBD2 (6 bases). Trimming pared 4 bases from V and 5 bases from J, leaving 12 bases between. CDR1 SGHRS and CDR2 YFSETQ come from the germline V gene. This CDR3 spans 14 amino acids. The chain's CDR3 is CASSPVAGTGELFF. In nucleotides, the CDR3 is TGCGCCAGCAGCCCCGTGGCGGGGACCGGGGAGCTGTTTTTT.

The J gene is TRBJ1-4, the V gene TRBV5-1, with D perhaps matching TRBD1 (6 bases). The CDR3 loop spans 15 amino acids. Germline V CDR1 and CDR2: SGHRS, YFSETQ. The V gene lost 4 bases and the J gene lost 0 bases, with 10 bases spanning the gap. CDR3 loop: CASSMKGATNEKLFF. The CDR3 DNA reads TGCGCCAGCAGCATGAAGGGGGCAACTAATGAAAAACTGTTTTTT.

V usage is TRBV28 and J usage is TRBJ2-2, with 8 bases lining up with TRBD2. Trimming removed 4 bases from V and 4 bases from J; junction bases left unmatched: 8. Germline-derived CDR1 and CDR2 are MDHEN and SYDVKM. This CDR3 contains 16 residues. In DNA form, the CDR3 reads TGTGCCAGCAGTTCACTAGGCGGGGGGTTCACCGGGGAGCTGTTTTTT. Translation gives CASSSLGGGFTGELFF.

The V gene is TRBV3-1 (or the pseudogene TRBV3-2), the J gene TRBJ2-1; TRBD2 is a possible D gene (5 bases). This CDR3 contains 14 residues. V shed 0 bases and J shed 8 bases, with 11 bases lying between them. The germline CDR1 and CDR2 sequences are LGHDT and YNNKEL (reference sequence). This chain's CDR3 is CASSQETSIDEQFF. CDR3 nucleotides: TGTGCCAGCAGCCAAGAAACTAGTATCGATGAGCAGTTCTTC.

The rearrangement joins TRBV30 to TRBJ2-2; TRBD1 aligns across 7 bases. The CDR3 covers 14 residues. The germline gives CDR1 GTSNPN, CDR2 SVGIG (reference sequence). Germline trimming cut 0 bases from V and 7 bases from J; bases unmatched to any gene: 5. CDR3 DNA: TGTGCCTGGAGTGTGCTCAGGGGGATCGGGGAGCTGTTTTTT. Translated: CAWSVLRGIGELFF.

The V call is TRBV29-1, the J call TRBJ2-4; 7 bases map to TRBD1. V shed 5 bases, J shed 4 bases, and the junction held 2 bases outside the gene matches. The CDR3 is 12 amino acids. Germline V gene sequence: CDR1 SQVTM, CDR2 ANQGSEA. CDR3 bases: TGCAGCGTTAAACAGGGGAAAAACATTCAGTACTTC. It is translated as CSVKQGKNIQYF.

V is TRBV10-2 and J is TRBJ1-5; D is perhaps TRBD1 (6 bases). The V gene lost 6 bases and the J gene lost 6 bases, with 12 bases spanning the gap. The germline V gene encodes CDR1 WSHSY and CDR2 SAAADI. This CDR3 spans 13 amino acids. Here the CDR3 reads CASRREGGQPQHF. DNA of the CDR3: TGCGCCAGCAGACGAGAAGGGGGTCAGCCCCAGCATTTT.

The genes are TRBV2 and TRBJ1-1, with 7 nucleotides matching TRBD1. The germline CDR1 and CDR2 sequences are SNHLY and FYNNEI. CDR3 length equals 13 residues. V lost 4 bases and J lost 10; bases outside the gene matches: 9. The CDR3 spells CASSGPPDRTAFF. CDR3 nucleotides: TGTGCCAGCAGTGGACCTCCGGACAGGACAGCTTTCTTT.

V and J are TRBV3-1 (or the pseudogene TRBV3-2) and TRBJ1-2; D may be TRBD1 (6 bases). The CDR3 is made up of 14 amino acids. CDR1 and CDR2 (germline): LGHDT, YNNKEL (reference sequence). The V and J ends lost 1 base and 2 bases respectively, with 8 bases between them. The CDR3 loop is CASSQVQGNYGYTF. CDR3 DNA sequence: TGTGCCAGCAGCCAAGTACAGGGAAACTATGGCTACACCTTC.

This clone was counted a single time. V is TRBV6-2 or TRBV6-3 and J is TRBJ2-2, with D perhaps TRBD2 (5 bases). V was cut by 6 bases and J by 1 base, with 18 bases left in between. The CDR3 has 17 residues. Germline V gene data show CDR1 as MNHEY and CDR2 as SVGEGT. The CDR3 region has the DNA TGTGCCAGCAGCCCTCCTTCGCGACTATTGAACACCGGGGAGCTGTTTTTT. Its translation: CASSPPSRLLNTGELFF.

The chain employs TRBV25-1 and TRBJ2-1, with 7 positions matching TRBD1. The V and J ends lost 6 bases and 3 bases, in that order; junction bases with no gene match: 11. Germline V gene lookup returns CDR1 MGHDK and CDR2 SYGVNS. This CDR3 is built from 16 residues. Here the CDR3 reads CASSPTRQGNYNEQFF. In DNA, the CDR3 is TGTGCCAGCAGCCCTACCCGACAGGGTAACTACAATGAGCAGTTCTTC. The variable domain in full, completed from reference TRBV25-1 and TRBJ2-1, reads EADIYQTPRYLVIGTGKKITLECSQTMGHDKMYWYQQDPGMELHLIHYSYGVNSTEKGDLSSESTVSRIRTEHFPLTLESARPSHTSQYLCASSPTRQGNYNEQFFGPGTRLTVL.